This T cell receptor (beta chain) was profiled in a study of identical twins. In its sample, this clonotype was seen a few times. The antigen remains undetermined. TCRdb redid the calling of the 5' RACE reads with MiXCR, one entry per CDR3 protein. The table lists around 1.7 million distinct CDR3 sequences, roughly 35% of them singletons. Overall study findings and caveats: A lower insertion count was a feature of abundant cord blood beta clonotypes, with no such feature in memory repertoires.

The receptor was derived from a newborn girl in good health. The sample taken for sequencing was cord blood.

This CDR3 reads CASRSGRNTEAFF. The CDR3 DNA is TGTGCCAGCAGATCGGGACGGAACACTGAAGCTTTCTTT. The chain uses TRBV7-2 and TRBJ1-1; tentative D call: TRBD1 (5 bases). The CDR3 runs 13 residues. V dropped 6 bases and J dropped 1 base, with 9 bases sitting between them. From germline, CDR1 is SGHTA and CDR2 FQGNSA.